These 19 T cell receptor beta chains came from one sample sequenced in a study of blood T cells in healthy people across ages. Sample-barcoded 5' priming and a J-beta primer mix drove a second PCR of 7 to 11 cycles. TCRdb itself ran the 5' RACE reads through MiXCR, one entry per CDR3 protein. The sample has about 1.6 million distinct CDR3 sequences, almost 35% seen once. The source material was blood. These receptors all come from a woman in her thirties in good health.

V and J are TRBV20-1 and TRBJ2-3; D might be TRBD1 or TRBD2, each matching 5 bases. The CDR3 loop spans 15 amino acids. V was shortened by 0 bases and J by 6 bases, with 16 bases between the two germline ends. CDR1 is DFQATT and CDR2 is SNEGSKA in the germline V gene (reference sequence). The CDR3 sequence: CSARDHEGPGDTQYF. For the CDR3, the DNA is TGCAGTGCTAGAGATCACGAGGGGCCCGGGGATACGCAGTATTTT.

This clonotype was seen a few times. The gene calls are TRBV7-6 and TRBJ1-2; no definite D call. The CDR3 has 15 residues. Germline values: CDR1 SGHVS, CDR2 FNYEAQ. V lost 3 bases to trimming and J lost 4 bases, with 15 bases between them. CDR3 nucleotide sequence: TGTGCCAGCAGCTTCCCTGGTCCTACTCCCTATGGCTACACCTTC. Protein: CASSFPGPTPYGYTF.

This clonotype has at least ten counts. V is TRBV9 and J is TRBJ2-1; D might be TRBD2 (6 bases). V lost 3 bases and J 0 bases, leaving 13 bases between the germline ends. The germline V gene encodes CDR1 SGDLS and CDR2 YYNGEE. CDR3 size: 16 residues. For the CDR3, the DNA is TGTGCCAGCAGCGCGCGGGGTATGAGCTCCTACAATGAGCAGTTCTTC. This encodes CASSARGMSSYNEQFF.

The V and J genes are TRBV27 and TRBJ2-7, with a tentative D call TRBD2 (6 bases). The ends were cut back, 1 base at V and 7 bases at J, with 11 bases in the middle. CDR1 and CDR2 from the germline V gene are MNHEY and SMNVEV (reference sequence). This CDR3 is 13 amino acids long. Written as DNA, the CDR3 is TGTGCCAGCAGTTTATTTGTCCGGGGGGAGCAGTACTTC. Its translation: CASSLFVRGEQYF.

The chain employs TRBV10-3 and TRBJ2-1; 9 bases match TRBD1. Trimming took 4 bases from V and 4 from J; bases not matched to a gene: 8. Per germline, CDR1 ENHRY and CDR2 SYGVKD. The CDR3 is made up of 16 amino acids. The chain's CDR3 is CAISGTQGAGYNEQFF. CDR3 sequence (DNA): TGTGCCATCAGTGGGACACAGGGGGCGGGTTACAATGAGCAGTTCTTC.

This clonotype has ten or more counts. This chain's CDR3 is CSGWKNTEAFF. The DNA of the CDR3 is TGCAGCGGTTGGAAGAACACTGAAGCTTTCTTT. This sequence joins TRBV29-1 and TRBJ1-1; no definite D call. V was shortened by 7 bases and J by 1 base, with 7 bases between the two germline ends. Germline CDR1 reads SQVTM; CDR2 reads ANQGSEA. The CDR3 contains 11 residues. Full variable domain (remainder filled in from reference TRBV29-1 and TRBJ1-1): SAVISQKPSRDICQRGTSLTIQCQVDSQVTMMFWYRQQPGQSLTLIATANQGSEATYESGFVIDKFPISRPNLTFSTLTVSNMSPEDSSIYLCSGWKNTEAFFGQGTRLTVV.

The chain links TRBV7-6 to TRBJ2-1, with TRBD2 matching 9 bases. Germline loops: CDR1 SGHVS, CDR2 FNYEAQ. Unmatched junction bases numbered 18, after V lost 5 bases and J lost 7 bases. The CDR3 spans 18 residues. As DNA, the CDR3 is TGTGCCAGCAGCCGACGAGAGCCGGGACTAGCCTCTCGAAATGAGCAGTTCTTC. This codes for CASSRREPGLASRNEQFF.

This clonotype was counted a few times. V gene TRBV3-1 combines with J gene TRBJ1-1; a possible D gene is TRBD1 (6 bases). The CDR3 runs to 13 residues. Germline CDR1 is LGHDT and CDR2 is YNNKEL (reference sequence). The germline V and J ends were trimmed by 6 bases and 6 bases, with 14 bases remaining between them. This CDR3 is CASSPTGYPEAFF. The CDR3 bases are TGTGCCAGCAGTCCTACAGGGTACCCTGAAGCTTTCTTT.

This clonotype was found a few times. This rearrangement joins TRBV5-1 to TRBJ2-1; 12 bases map to TRBD2. The V gene end was trimmed by 4 bases and the J gene end by 8 bases; junction bases not matched to a gene: 10. Germline-derived CDR1 and CDR2 are SGHRS and YFSETQ. CDR3 length equals 16 residues. DNA for the CDR3: TGCGCCAGCAGCCATACCCTAGCGGGGGGGACCGATGAGCAGTTCTTC. This encodes CASSHTLAGGTDEQFF. The whole variable domain, remainder taken from reference TRBV5-1 and TRBJ2-1, is KAGVTQTPRYLIKTRGQQVTLSCSPISGHRSVSWYQQTPGQGLQFLFEYFSETQRNKGNFPGRFSGRQFSNSRSEMNVSTLELGDSALYLCASSHTLAGGTDEQFFGPGTRLTVL.

This clonotype has more than one count but fewer than ten. This chain connects TRBV27 to TRBJ2-1; tentatively, D is TRBD2 (6 bases). CDR1 is MNHEY, CDR2 SMNVEV, per germline (reference sequence). CDR3 length: 15 residues. Trimming removed 6 bases from V and 4 bases from J, with 16 bases in between. The CDR3 loop reads CASSPTWTNYNEQFF. CDR3 DNA sequence: TGTGCCAGCAGCCCCACATGGACTAATTACAATGAGCAGTTCTTC.

This clonotype was seen a few times. The chain has TRBV6-2 or TRBV6-3 and TRBJ2-4; no definite D call. The germline V and J ends were trimmed by 6 bases and 1 base, with 16 bases remaining between them. The CDR3 covers 16 residues. Germline V gene sequence: CDR1 MNHEY, CDR2 SVGEGT. CDR3 bases: TGTGCCAGCAGCTCTCCCCGGACCGACGCCAAAAACATTCAGTACTTC. Amino acids: CASSSPRTDAKNIQYF.

J is TRBJ1-2 and V is TRBV7-9, with D tentatively TRBD1 (6 bases). Germline CDR1 SEHNR, CDR2 FQNEAQ (reference sequence). V gave up 4 bases and J gave up 8 bases, with 20 bases separating them. The CDR3 sequence is 15 residues long. CDR3 sequence (DNA): TGTGCCAGCAGCTCGTACTCGGACAGAAGGGGAGGCTACACCTTC. This encodes CASSSYSDRRGGYTF.

This clonotype came up a few times. The CDR3 loop is CSAADRSSSYNSPLHF. The CDR3 DNA is TGCAGTGCGGCGGACAGGTCGAGCTCCTATAATTCACCCCTCCACTTT. The chain carries TRBV20-1 and TRBJ1-6; 7 bases are shared with TRBD1. The CDR3 is made up of 16 amino acids. Germline loops: CDR1 DFQATT, CDR2 SNEGSKA (reference sequence). V was pared by 6 bases and J by 0 bases, with 8 bases of the junction left unmatched.

The rearrangement joins TRBV20-1 to TRBJ2-5, with a tentative D call TRBD2 (6 bases). The CDR3 runs to 14 residues. Trimming stripped 3 bases from V and 3 bases from J, with 14 bases between. CDR1 and CDR2 from the germline V gene are DFQATT and SNEGSKA (reference sequence). Here the CDR3 reads CSARRGGVEETQYF. The CDR3 nucleotides read TGCAGTGCTAGGCGGGGCGGGGTAGAAGAGACCCAGTACTTC.

This clonotype was counted only a few times. The chain is built from TRBV20-1 and TRBJ2-3; D ambiguous. Trimming pared 0 bases from V and 1 base from J, leaving 11 bases between. Germline V lookup: CDR1 DFQATT, CDR2 SNEGSKA (reference sequence). The CDR3 is 15 residues long. CDR3 sequence: CSARDLGTGTDTQYF. The CDR3 bases are TGCAGTGCTAGAGATCTCGGTACAGGCACAGATACGCAGTATTTT.

A few counts support this clonotype. This chain joins TRBV5-8 and TRBJ2-7; TRBD1 matches at 9 bases. The CDR3 extends over 14 amino acids. Germline-derived CDR1 and CDR2 are SGHTS and YDEGEE. J gave up 4 bases and V 6 bases, and 8 bases lay outside the gene matches. CDR3 sequence (DNA): TGTGCCAGCACCGGGGTGGGGACAGGGTACGAGCAGTACTTC. Protein: CASTGVGTGYEQYF. Full variable domain (missing parts from reference TRBV5-8 and TRBJ2-7): EAGVTQSPTHLIKTRGQQATLRCSPISGHTSVYWYQQALGLGLQFLLWYDEGEERNRGNFPPRFSGRQFPNYSSELNVNALELEDSALYLCASTGVGTGYEQYFGPGTRLTVT.

This clonotype turned up a few times. The chain joins TRBV7-2 to TRBJ2-3; D might be TRBD2 (5 bases). The CDR3 runs to 13 residues. Between the trimmed V and J ends, which lost 5 bases and 6 bases, there was a span of 12 bases. Germline values: CDR1 SGHTA, CDR2 FQGNSA. CDR3 in amino acids: CASSRIPGDTQYF. The CDR3 DNA is TGTGCCAGCAGCAGAATTCCGGGGGATACGCAGTATTTT.

The chain has TRBV27 and TRBJ2-1; tentatively, D is TRBD2 (5 bases). Trimming left V 4 bases short and J 13 bases short, with 17 bases between. Germline V gene lookup returns CDR1 MNHEY and CDR2 SMNVEV (reference sequence). CDR3 length: 13 residues. CDR3 bases: TGTGCCAGCAGTTCGGAGACGGGATCTCGACAGTTCTTC. This encodes CASSSETGSRQFF.

This sequence joins TRBV2 and TRBJ1-2; D remains ambiguous. V gave up 6 bases and J gave up 6 bases, with 11 bases separating them. CDR1 and CDR2 (germline): SNHLY, FYNNEI. The CDR3 is 12 amino acids. The CDR3 DNA follows: TGTGCCAGCAGATTGATAGAACATGGCTACACCTTC. Its protein product is CASRLIEHGYTF.